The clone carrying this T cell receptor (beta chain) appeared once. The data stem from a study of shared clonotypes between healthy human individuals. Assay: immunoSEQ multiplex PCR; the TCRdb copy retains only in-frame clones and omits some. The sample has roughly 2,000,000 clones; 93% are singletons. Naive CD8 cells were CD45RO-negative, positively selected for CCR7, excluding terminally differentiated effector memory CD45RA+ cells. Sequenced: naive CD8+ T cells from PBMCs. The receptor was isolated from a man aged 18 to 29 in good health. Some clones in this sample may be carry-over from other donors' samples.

The CDR3 reads CASSPGQGSEAFF. The CDR3 coding sequence is TGTGCCAGCAGCCCAGGACAGGGCTCTGAAGCTTTCTTT. The rearrangement uses TRBV6-6 and TRBJ1-1; TRBD1 aligns across 8 bases. The germline V gene encodes CDR1 MNHNY and CDR2 SVGAGI (reference sequence). The CDR3 covers 13 residues. After removal of 6 bases from V and 6 bases from J, the junction contained 6 bases not matched to a gene.